A selection of T cell receptor beta chains follows, all from one sample in a study of tumor-infiltrating lymphocytes in localized non-small cell lung cancer. Measured with immunoSEQ multiplex PCR; TCRdb has only the in-frame clones, and not every one. The table records under 15,000 clones, around 84% of them present only once. The sequenced material came from lung tumor tissue. Receptors were obtained from a human donor with non-small cell lung cancer. Both conserved end residues are part of each CDR3. The size field is filled for only some rows; it gives once, few, many or a size class.

>TRBV7-2|-|15
CASSPQRGGANVLTF
>TRBV5-1|-|14
CASRLAGNTDTQYF
>TRBV6-1|-|12
CASGQEVTEAFF
>TRBV5-1|-|15
CASSGLAEPYNEQFF
>TRBV28|-|15
CATVTSGDTQETQYF
>TRBV28|-|16
CASSSFARGAPYGYTF
>TRBV29-1|-|15
CSVPDRGTLGEKLFF
>TRBV29-1|-|13
CSVNLGQGYEQYF
>TRBV6-5|once|15
CASSWVAGTQETQYF
>TRBV27|-|14
CASSHWTDGQPQHF
>TRBV19|-|15
CASSTTGSAYNEQFF
>TRBV19|-|14
CASSISGKETTQYF
>TRBV29-1|-|13
CSVQAGGADTQYF
>TRBV4-2|-|14
CASSQDSQTGEQFF
>TRBV5-6|-|18
CASSLLTGLAGVSETQYF
>TRBV7-8|-|13
CASSLSGSYEQFF
>TRBV7-7|-|15
CASSLGTSLSYEQYF
>TRBV14|-|17
CASSHNFRPIAKNIQYF
>TRBV27|-|15
CASRLAGDGYNEQFF
>TRBV19|-|17
CASSMFRGAYSNQPQHF
>TRBV5-5|once|16
CASSLVPASTGNTIYF
>TRBV4-2|few|13
CASSPGVNTEAFF
>TRBV30|-|14
CAWSVFGSNYGYTF
>TRBV7-8|-|18
CASSLLDGVGTGANVLTF
>TRBV7-9|-|15
CASSLIAGGSYEQYF
>TRBV4-1|-|16
CASSPRSATGVDEQFF
>TRBV9|-|21
CASSVAPSSGTSGSSYNEQFF
>TRBV28|once|15
CASSLLPDRYYEQYF
>TRBV19|once|16
CASRGLDGLAKNIQYF
>TRBV19|-|17
CASTILAGGSGANVLTF